A selection of T cell receptor beta chains follows, all from one sample in a study of CD4 T cells in relation to SARS-CoV-2 and coronaviruses. Sequenced by immunoSEQ multiplex PCR; TCRdb stores in-frame clones only, minus some. This sample has about 24,000 clones, with roughly 70% found just once. Their specific antigens are unknown. Sequencing used CD4+ T cells from PBMCs, cultured in vitro. The receptors were sampled from a human donor in good health. The CDR3 runs from the conserved cysteine through the conserved F or W. D genes are given only for firm matches. Size is stated for part of the rows, as once, few or many counts, or as a class when the clone is expanded.

>TRBD2|NA|TRBJ2-1|TRBV4-1
TGCGCCAGCAGCCAAGAGGCTGCCCCTAGCGGGAGAAACAATGAGCAGTTCTTC
CASSQEAAPSGRNNEQFF
>NA|NA|TRBJ1-6|TRBV30
TGTGCCTGGAATCTCATCGGTCGTTCACCCCTCCACTTT
CAWNLIGRSPLHF
>NA|NA|TRBJ2-7|TRBV3-1/TRBV3-2
TGTGCCAGCAGCCAAGACCTCTCGATTTACGAGCAGTACTTC
CASSQDLSIYEQYF
>TRBD1|NA|TRBJ1-2|TRBV3-1/TRBV3-2
TGTGCCAGCAGCCAACAGGGGGTTAACTATGGCTACACCTTC
CASSQQGVNYGYTF
>TRBD2|once|TRBJ2-2|TRBV24-1
TGTGCCACCAGTGATTTGACTAGCGGGACAACCGGGGAGCTGTTTTTT
CATSDLTSGTTGELFF
>TRBD2|NA|TRBJ2-2|TRBV4-1
TGCGCCAGCAGCCTTTCCGGGACTAGCGGGAGGAACACCGGGGAGCTGTTTTTT
CASSLSGTSGRNTGELFF
>NA|NA|TRBJ1-5|TRBV4-1
TGCGCCAGCAGCCACCTACAGGGTGCCGGCAATCAGCCCCAGCATTTT
CASSHLQGAGNQPQHF
>TRBD1|NA|TRBJ1-5|TRBV19
TGTGCCAGCCGGGACAGACCTTATAGCAATCAGCCCCAGCATTTT
CASRDRPYSNQPQHF
>NA|NA|TRBJ1-1|TRBV10-1
TGCGCCAGCAGTTCAGGAAACACTGAAGCTTTCTTT
CASSSGNTEAFF
>TRBD1|NA|TRBJ2-7|TRBV19
TGTGCCAGTAGTATGACAGGGTGGCCCTACGAGCAGTACTTC
CASSMTGWPYEQYF
>TRBD1|NA|TRBJ2-6|TRBV27
TGTGCCAGCAGTTTATTCGGACAGGCCAGCTCTGGGGCCAACGTCCTGACTTTC
CASSLFGQASSGANVLTF
>NA|few|TRBJ1-3|TRBV2
TGTGCCAGCAGTGAAACCGGATTTAGGAACACCATATATTTT
CASSETGFRNTIYF
>NA|NA|TRBJ2-7|TRBV9
TGTGCCAGCAGCGTAGGAGTAGGGTTCGGGGAGCAGTACTTC
CASSVGVGFGEQYF
>NA|NA|TRBJ1-2|TRBV12-3/TRBV12-4
TGTGCCAGCAGCATTAGGGTGGGCGGCTACACCTTC
CASSIRVGGYTF
>NA|once|TRBJ1-2|TRBV28
TGTGCCAGCAATGGGCAAAACTATGGCTACACCTTC
CASNGQNYGYTF
>NA|NA|TRBJ1-2|TRBV5-6
TGTGCCAGCAGCTTTTCGGACAACTATGGCTACACCTTC
CASSFSDNYGYTF
>NA|large|TRBJ2-6|TRBV6-5
TGTGCCAGCAGTCGGTCAGACAACGTCCTGACTTTC
CASSRSDNVLTF
>NA|NA|TRBJ2-5|TRBV30
TGTGCCTGGCGGGGCGGGGCAGGAGCCTTGAGGGAGGCCCAGTACTTC
CAWRGGAGALREAQYF
>TRBD1|NA|TRBJ1-2|TRBV19
TGTGCCAGTAGTGGGACAGACCCCACAGACTATGGCTACACCTTC
CASSGTDPTDYGYTF
>NA|few|TRBJ1-2|TRBV30
TGTGCCTGCAGTCTCCCGACAGGCTATGGCTACACCTTC
CACSLPTGYGYTF
>NA|NA|TRBJ1-1|TRBV6-5
TGTGCCAGCAGTTACTCGACGGGGGGCACTGAAGCTTTCTTT
CASSYSTGGTEAFF
>TRBD1|NA|TRBJ1-5|TRBV10-3
TGTGCCATCAGGGGACAGGGGAGCAATCAGCCCCAGCATTTT
CAIRGQGSNQPQHF
>NA|NA|TRBJ2-5|TRBV6-1
TGTGCCAGCAGTGAATCTACGGGGGGCGCCTCAGAGACCCAGTACTTC
CASSESTGGASETQYF
>TRBD2|NA|TRBJ2-3|TRBV9
TGTGCCAGCAGCCAATGGGGGACTAGCGGGAGCACAGATACGCAGTATTTT
CASSQWGTSGSTDTQYF
>NA|NA|TRBJ1-5|TRBV6-5
TGTGCCAGCAGTCTGGGACGGTCAGGCAATCAGCCCCAGCATTTT
CASSLGRSGNQPQHF
>NA|NA|TRBJ1-5|TRBV30
TGTGCCTGGAGTGTTCGGGCGAAAAGCAATCAGCCCCAGCATTTT
CAWSVRAKSNQPQHF
>TRBD2|once|TRBJ2-7|TRBV5-1
TGCGCCAGCAGCTTAGGACTAGAACCTAGCCCCTACGAGCAGTACTTC
CASSLGLEPSPYEQYF
>TRBD2|medium-sized|TRBJ2-3|TRBV19
TGTGCCAGTAGTATCCGAGCGGGAGGAGGGGATACGCAGTATTTT
CASSIRAGGGDTQYF
>TRBD2|once|TRBJ2-1|TRBV28
TGTGCCAGTAAACCGACTAGCGGTCACAATGAGCAGTTCTTC
CASKPTSGHNEQFF
>NA|NA|TRBJ1-3|TRBV27
TGTGCCAGCAGTCGCGCCGGGACACTGGCTGGAAACACCATATATTTT
CASSRAGTLAGNTIYF
>NA|NA|TRBJ1-5|TRBV2
TGTGCCAGCAGTGAGCGGAGGGGCGGAGGCAATCAGCCCCAGCATTTT
CASSERRGGGNQPQHF
>TRBD1|few|TRBJ2-2|TRBV24-1
TGTGCCTCCAACAGGGGGAACACCGGGGAGCTGTTTTTT
CASNRGNTGELFF
>NA|once|TRBJ2-3|TRBV15
TGTGCCACCAGCAGAGACTTGGCCGCAGATACGCAGTATTTT
CATSRDLAADTQYF
>NA|few|TRBJ2-7|TRBV5-1
TGCGCCAGCAGATTCTTAGGGGGAGGCTCCTACGAGCAGTACTTC
CASRFLGGGSYEQYF
>NA|NA|TRBJ2-7|TRBV19
TGTGCCAGTAGTTTCTTAGGGGGGATGAGCGACGAGCAGTACTTC
CASSFLGGMSDEQYF
>NA|NA|TRBJ1-4|TRBV3-1/TRBV3-2
TGTGCCAGCAGTGCCCCCGGGGAAAAACTGTTTTTT
CASSAPGEKLFF
>NA|medium-sized|TRBJ1-2|TRBV29-1
TGCAGCGTGACCGGGACGCACTATGGCTACACCTTC
CSVTGTHYGYTF